Listed below are T cell receptor beta chains from one sample, sequenced in a study of regulatory T cells in long-lasting Graves disease. TCRdb reanalysed the multiplex PCR reads using MiXCR and keeps one entry per CDR3 protein. Among about 540,000 distinct CDR3 sequences listed, roughly 13% were seen once. The same specimen was also included in a second study, on T cells in Graves' hyperthyroidism and ophthalmopathy.

The source was peripheral blood mononuclear cells (PBMCs), collected at new diagnosis, from a patient treated with antithyroid drugs. These receptors were taken from a man aged 30 to 45 with Graves disease. Each CDR3 is given with its conserved first and last residue. A D gene is named only where the DNA matches it firmly. Not all rows give a size; the values are once, few, many and, for expanded clones, a class.

J: TRBJ2-7; V: TRBV29-1; D: TRBD2; size: many; DNA: TGCAGCGTGGGAGGGCGAAGCTCCTACGAGCAGTACTTC; CDR3: CSVGGRSSYEQYF
J: TRBJ2-5; V: TRBV25-1; D: .; size: few; DNA: TGTGCCAGCAGTGAGGAGTACCAAGAGACCCAGTACTTC; CDR3: CASSEEYQETQYF
J: TRBJ1-2; V: TRBV9; D: .; size: .; DNA: TGTGCCAGCAGCGTACAGGAGTCCTTCCCGAACACCTTC; CDR3: CASSVQESFPNTF
J: TRBJ2-7; V: TRBV12-3/TRBV12-4; D: .; size: .; DNA: TGTGCCAGCAGTCCCCGACAGAACAGGATTGACTACGAGCAGTACTTC; CDR3: CASSPRQNRIDYEQYF
J: TRBJ2-3; V: TRBV10-2; D: TRBD2; size: .; DNA: TGCGCCAGCAGTGAGTTGTCCGGACTAGCGGGCCAAAGCACAGATACGCAGTATTTT; CDR3: CASSELSGLAGQSTDTQYF
J: TRBJ2-5; V: TRBV24-1; D: TRBD2; size: .; DNA: TGTGCCACCAGTGTGGGGACTAGCGGACTAGCTGCACAAGAGACCCAGTACTTC; CDR3: CATSVGTSGLAAQETQYF
J: TRBJ1-5; V: TRBV30; D: TRBD1; size: .; DNA: TGTGCCTGGAACGTACAGGGGTTCAATCAGCCCCAGCATTTT; CDR3: CAWNVQGFNQPQHF
J: TRBJ1-6; V: TRBV27; D: TRBD1; size: many; DNA: TGTGCCAGCAGCCCGTCCCGGGACAGGGAACGGGTCCACTTT; CDR3: CASSPSRDRERVHF
J: TRBJ2-5; V: TRBV11-3; D: .; size: many; DNA: TGTGCCAGCAGCTTAGACGAGACACAAGAGACCCAGTACTTC; CDR3: CASSLDETQETQYF
J: TRBJ1-4; V: TRBV29-1; D: TRBD1; size: few; DNA: TGCAGCGTAGCAAGACAGGGGGGCGAAAAACTGTTTTTT; CDR3: CSVARQGGEKLFF
J: TRBJ1-1; V: TRBV6-1; D: .; size: many; DNA: TGTGCCAGCAGGCTCACCGGGGCCTGGCTCGAAGCTTTCTTT; CDR3: CASRLTGAWLEAFF
J: TRBJ1-1; V: TRBV19; D: .; size: many; DNA: TGTGCCAGTACCAGGGTTACTGAAGCTTTCTTT; CDR3: CASTRVTEAFF
J: TRBJ2-2; V: TRBV10-3; D: TRBD2; size: few; DNA: TGTGCCATCAGTGAGGGGAGCGGGAGGGGGACCGGGGAGCTGTTTTTT; CDR3: CAISEGSGRGTGELFF
J: TRBJ1-2; V: TRBV7-8; D: TRBD1; size: few; DNA: TGTGCCAGCAGACGCCCGACAGGGCTCTATGGCTACACCTTC; CDR3: CASRRPTGLYGYTF
J: TRBJ2-5; V: TRBV11-2; D: .; size: many; DNA: TGTGCCAGCAGCCTGGGACCACCCTCGGGAGAGACCCAGTACTTC; CDR3: CASSLGPPSGETQYF
J: TRBJ1-1; V: TRBV29-1; D: .; size: .; DNA: TGCAGCGTTGAATTGCAAGTGAACACTGAAGCTTTCTTT; CDR3: CSVELQVNTEAFF
J: TRBJ1-2; V: TRBV29-1; D: .; size: few; DNA: TGCAGCGTTGCGGATACGGGAGGCGGCTACACCTTC; CDR3: CSVADTGGGYTF
J: TRBJ2-1; V: TRBV30; D: TRBD2; size: many; DNA: TGTGCCTGGATACTAGCGGAAGGGCAGTTCTTC; CDR3: CAWILAEGQFF
J: TRBJ1-2; V: TRBV3-1; D: .; size: many; DNA: TGTGCCAGCAGCCACGGTCCAGGGAATGGCTACACCTTC; CDR3: CASSHGPGNGYTF
J: TRBJ2-3; V: TRBV20-1; D: .; size: many; DNA: TGCAGTGCTAGGGACCGAGCAGTCACGCAGTATTTT; CDR3: CSARDRAVTQYF
J: TRBJ1-2; V: TRBV7-9; D: .; size: many; DNA: TGTGCCAGCAGCTTATGGGATGGCAATGGCTACACCTTC; CDR3: CASSLWDGNGYTF
J: TRBJ2-5; V: TRBV11-1; D: .; size: many; DNA: TGTGCCAGCAGCTTAGATGTCAGCCTAACGCCCCAAGAGACCCAGTACTTC; CDR3: CASSLDVSLTPQETQYF
J: TRBJ2-3; V: TRBV15; D: TRBD1; size: many; DNA: TGTGCCACCAGCTACTACGGACAGGGCACAGATACGCAGTATTTT; CDR3: CATSYYGQGTDTQYF
J: TRBJ2-1; V: TRBV12-3/TRBV12-4; D: .; size: many; DNA: TGTGCCAGCAGTTTCGACCCGCAAGGGAATGAGCAGTTCTTC; CDR3: CASSFDPQGNEQFF
J: TRBJ2-7; V: TRBV6-1; D: .; size: .; DNA: TGTGCCAGCAGGTCGGCGGGGGAGCAGTACTTC; CDR3: CASRSAGEQYF
J: TRBJ1-5; V: TRBV18; D: .; size: few; DNA: TGTGCCAGCTCAGTACGGGGGGGAGTGGGCAATCAGCCCCAGCATTTT; CDR3: CASSVRGGVGNQPQHF
J: TRBJ2-7; V: TRBV29-1; D: .; size: few; DNA: TGCAGCGTTCAGACCACAGGGAAATACGAGCAGTACTTC; CDR3: CSVQTTGKYEQYF
J: TRBJ2-5; V: TRBV7-9; D: TRBD2; size: many; DNA: TGTGCCAGCAGCTTAGGTGGAGGGACTAGCGGGATGGAGACCCAGTACTTC; CDR3: CASSLGGGTSGMETQYF
J: TRBJ2-2; V: TRBV19; D: .; size: .; DNA: TGTGCCAGTAGTATACCGGGGGCGGACCGGGAGCTGTTTTTT; CDR3: CASSIPGADRELFF
J: TRBJ2-7; V: TRBV12-3/TRBV12-4; D: TRBD1; size: .; DNA: TGTGCCAGCAGTTTTCGTGGGGACAGGGGCTACTACGAGCAGTACTTC; CDR3: CASSFRGDRGYYEQYF
J: TRBJ1-2; V: TRBV30; D: .; size: many; DNA: TGTGCCTCCCTACGGGGGGGGGGCGGCTATGGCTACACCTTC; CDR3: CASLRGGGGYGYTF
J: TRBJ2-3; V: TRBV12-5; D: .; size: many; DNA: TGTGCTAGTGGTTTGGTAATCCACAGCACAGATACGCAGTATTTT; CDR3: CASGLVIHSTDTQYF
J: TRBJ2-1; V: TRBV5-5; D: .; size: .; DNA: TGTGCCAGCAGCCCATCCCCGACAGGCTACTCCTACAATGAGCAGTTCTTC; CDR3: CASSPSPTGYSYNEQFF
J: TRBJ1-2; V: TRBV10-3; D: .; size: many; DNA: TGTGCCATCAGTGAGCAGAAGAGCTATGGCTACACCTTC; CDR3: CAISEQKSYGYTF
J: TRBJ2-2; V: TRBV20-1; D: TRBD2; size: many; DNA: TGCAGTGCTAGACACGAGGGACTAGCCTTCGGCGGGGAGCTGTTTTTT; CDR3: CSARHEGLAFGGELFF
J: TRBJ2-7; V: TRBV20-1; D: .; size: .; DNA: TGCAGTGCTAGAGAGCGGGGACCCATTTTCTACGAGCAGTACTTC; CDR3: CSARERGPIFYEQYF
J: TRBJ1-2; V: TRBV20-1; D: TRBD1; size: many; DNA: TGCAGACCCATAGGGACAGGCCATGGCTACACCTTC; CDR3: CRPIGTGHGYTF
J: TRBJ2-3; V: TRBV7-9; D: .; size: many; DNA: TGTGCCAGCAGCTTATACGCCACAGATACGCAGTATTTT; CDR3: CASSLYATDTQYF
J: TRBJ2-7; V: TRBV6-1; D: .; size: .; DNA: TGTGCCAGCAGTACCACCTACAGGGTGGAGGGCTACGAGCAATACTTC; CDR3: CASSTTYRVEGYEQYF
J: TRBJ2-5; V: TRBV2; D: .; size: .; DNA: TGTGCCAGCATGAGGTTCGGGGGTGAGACCCAGTACTTC; CDR3: CASMRFGGETQYF
J: TRBJ2-6; V: TRBV6-1; D: .; size: many; DNA: TGTGCCAGCAGTGCGAGCGACTCTGGGGCCAACGTCCTGACTTTC; CDR3: CASSASDSGANVLTF
J: TRBJ2-2; V: TRBV12-3/TRBV12-4; D: .; size: .; DNA: TGTGCCAGCAGTTCCTCCTTGATGCCCCCCGGGGAGCTGTTTTTT; CDR3: CASSSSLMPPGELFF
J: TRBJ1-5; V: TRBV10-3; D: .; size: many; DNA: TGTGCCACGTGGCTGGGGTCGAATCAGCCCCAGCATTTT; CDR3: CATWLGSNQPQHF
J: TRBJ1-5; V: TRBV20-1; D: .; size: many; DNA: TGCAGTGCGCAGACCGGGACTAGCAATCAGCCCCAGCATTTT; CDR3: CSAQTGTSNQPQHF
J: TRBJ1-1; V: TRBV6-1; D: .; size: many; DNA: TGTGCCAGCAATTGCGTGGGGGAAGCTTTCTTT; CDR3: CASNCVGEAFF
J: TRBJ2-4; V: TRBV6-9; D: .; size: .; DNA: TGTGCCAGCAGTTATCGACGGGGAGCCAAAAACATTCAGTACTTC; CDR3: CASSYRRGAKNIQYF
J: TRBJ2-7; V: TRBV29-1; D: TRBD1; size: many; DNA: TGCAGCGTCGTTGGAGGCCATGGACAGGGAAAGCTTTCGTGGCAGTACTTC; CDR3: CSVVGGHGQGKLSWQYF
J: TRBJ1-1; V: TRBV6-1; D: .; size: many; DNA: TGTGCCAGCAGCGAAGACAGCACTGAAGCTTTCTTT; CDR3: CASSEDSTEAFF
J: TRBJ2-5; V: TRBV12-3/TRBV12-4; D: .; size: many; DNA: TGTGCCAGCAGTTTTTTGGGGGCCCAGTACTTC; CDR3: CASSFLGAQYF
J: TRBJ2-7; V: TRBV6-2/TRBV6-3; D: .; size: many; DNA: TGTGCCAGCACCGTAGACCAGGGGTCCTACGAGCAGTACTTC; CDR3: CASTVDQGSYEQYF
J: TRBJ1-5; V: TRBV20-1; D: .; size: many; DNA: TGCAGTGCTAGAGTTCCGGGAGGGATGGGGCAGCCCCAGCATTTT; CDR3: CSARVPGGMGQPQHF
J: TRBJ2-1; V: TRBV20-1; D: .; size: many; DNA: TGCAGTGCTAGCGGCCTGTCTTACAATGAGCAGTTCTTC; CDR3: CSASGLSYNEQFF